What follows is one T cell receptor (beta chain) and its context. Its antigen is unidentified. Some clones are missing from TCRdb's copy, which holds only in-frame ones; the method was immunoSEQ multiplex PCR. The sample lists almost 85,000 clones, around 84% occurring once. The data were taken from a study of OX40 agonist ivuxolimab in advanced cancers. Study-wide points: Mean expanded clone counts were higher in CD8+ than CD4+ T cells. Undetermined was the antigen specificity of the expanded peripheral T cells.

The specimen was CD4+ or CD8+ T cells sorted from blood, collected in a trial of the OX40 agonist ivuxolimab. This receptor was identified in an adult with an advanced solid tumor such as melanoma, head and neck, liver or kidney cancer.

CDR3 sequence (DNA): TGTGCCAGCAGCTTAGAAGAGCGACTAGCGACAACCTACGAGCAGTACTTC. It translates to CASSLEERLATTYEQYF. This sequence joins TRBV7-9 and TRBJ2-7; 8 nucleotides match TRBD2. The germline CDR1 and CDR2 sequences are SEHNR and FQNEAQ (reference sequence). Losses at the gene ends were 1 base for V and 2 bases for J; bases not matched to a gene: 10. The CDR3 loop spans 17 amino acids.